These 3 T cell receptor beta chains were all obtained from the same sample, sequenced in a study of T cell responses to AZD1222 COVID-19 vaccine. Generated by immunoSEQ multiplex PCR, the TCRdb table keeps only in-frame clones and is missing some. The repertoire has about 100,000 clones, roughly 90% of them found once; the top ten carry 5.5% to 8%. Sample: peripheral blood, taken on day 0 of AZD1222 vaccination. These receptors were taken from an adult in good health.

This chain links TRBV6-5 with TRBJ2-2; possibly TRBD2 for D (6 bases). Germline V gene data show CDR1 as MNHEY and CDR2 as SVGAGI. The V and J ends lost 6 bases and 0 bases respectively, with 11 bases between them. CDR3 length: 15 residues. CDR3 amino acids: CASSLGTANTGELFF. CDR3 coding DNA: TGTGCCAGCAGCCTTGGGACTGCGAACACCGGGGAGCTGTTTTTT.

V gene TRBV27 combines with J gene TRBJ1-6; 7 nucleotides align to TRBD1. Germline CDR1 reads MNHEY; CDR2 reads SMNVEV (reference sequence). This CDR3 spans 14 amino acids. V trimming: 6 bases; J trimming: 7 bases; junction bases outside the gene matches: 6. The CDR3 coding sequence is TGTGCCAGCAGCCACAGGGGTGGGAATTCACCCCTCCACTTT. It yields the protein CASSHRGGNSPLHF.

This clone was detected only once. The chain combines TRBV6-5 with TRBJ1-1, with D possibly TRBD1 on 6 matching bases. CDR1 is MNHEY and CDR2 is SVGAGI in the germline V gene. V dropped 2 bases and J dropped 3 bases, with 7 bases sitting between them. CDR3 length: 13 residues. The DNA for the CDR3 is TGTGCCAGCAGTTACAACAGGGACACTGAAGCTTTCTTT. It yields the protein CASSYNRDTEAFF.